A selection of T cell receptor beta chains follows, all from one sample in a study of T cell responses to AZD1222 COVID-19 vaccine. Assay: immunoSEQ multiplex PCR; the TCRdb copy retains only in-frame clones and omits some. Of 75,000 to 100,000 clones in the sample, around 90% are singletons; the top ten hold over 9.5%. The sample consisted of peripheral blood, taken on day 0 of AZD1222 vaccination. All receptors derive from an adult in good health. Each CDR3 is given with its conserved first and last residue. D genes are given only for firm matches. Clone size is not always given. Where it is, it says once, few, many or a class for expanded clones.

V	J	size	D	DNA	CDR3
TRBV9	TRBJ1-1	once	-	TGTGCCAGCAGCTCCGATGGGTACACTGAAGCTTTCTTT	CASSSDGYTEAFF
TRBV7-3	TRBJ2-6	-	TRBD1	TGTGCCAGCAGCCCCAGGGGGCGCGCATATACTGGGGCCAACGTCCTGACTTTC	CASSPRGRAYTGANVLTF
TRBV4-1	TRBJ2-7	-	-	TGCGCCAGCAGCCAAGAACCACAGGGCTCCTACGAGCAGTACTTC	CASSQEPQGSYEQYF
TRBV7-3	TRBJ1-5	-	TRBD1	TGTGCCAGCAGCGGGGACAGGGCCCATAATCAGCCCCAGCATTTT	CASSGDRAHNQPQHF
TRBV12-3/TRBV12-4	TRBJ2-1	-	-	TGTGCCAGCGAAGGGGGCTCCTACAATGAGCAGTTCTTC	CASEGGSYNEQFF
TRBV18	TRBJ1-1	-	-	TGTGCCAGCTCACTGGGGATGAACACTGAAGCTTTCTTT	CASSLGMNTEAFF
TRBV27	TRBJ1-3	-	-	TGTGCCAGCAGTTTATCAGGGGTACTAAGTGGAAACACCATATATTTT	CASSLSGVLSGNTIYF
TRBV10-2	TRBJ1-1	-	-	TGCGCCAGCAGGTCCACAACCAACACTGAAGCTTTCTTT	CASRSTTNTEAFF
TRBV28	TRBJ2-7	-	TRBD1	TGTGCCAGCAGTCTACGACAGGGTACGTACTTC	CASSLRQGTYF
TRBV9	TRBJ1-1	few	-	TGTGCCAGCAGCGTTCGGGAGGACACTGAAGCTTTCTTT	CASSVREDTEAFF
TRBV4-2	TRBJ1-1	-	TRBD1	TGTGCCAGCAGCCCTGGACAGGGTATGAGGGACACTGAAGCTTTCTTT	CASSPGQGMRDTEAFF
TRBV15	TRBJ1-3	once	-	TGTGCCACCAGCAGAGCTTCAGGACACTCTGGAAACACCATATATTTT	CATSRASGHSGNTIYF
TRBV12-3/TRBV12-4	TRBJ1-1	-	-	TGTGCCAGCAGGGATACAGGGTCTACTGAAGCTTTCTTT	CASRDTGSTEAFF
TRBV19	TRBJ2-1	-	-	TGTGCCAGTAGTACGGGCCAAAAGCAGTTCTTC	CASSTGQKQFF
TRBV18	TRBJ2-7	few	TRBD1	TGTGCCAGCTCATCGACAGGGAGTTCCCACGAGCAGTACTTC	CASSSTGSSHEQYF
TRBV2	TRBJ1-2	few	TRBD1	TGTGCCAGCAGCGTAGACAGGGGTAACTATGGCTACACCTTC	CASSVDRGNYGYTF
TRBV18	TRBJ1-1	-	-	TGTGCCAGCTCCATTGGCCTTCCAGTGAACACTGAAGCTTTCTTT	CASSIGLPVNTEAFF
TRBV29-1	TRBJ1-2	-	TRBD1	TGCAGCCCTGTTGGGACAGGGAATTATGGCTACACCTTC	CSPVGTGNYGYTF
TRBV5-6	TRBJ2-3	-	TRBD2	TGTGCCAGCAGCTTCAGGACTAGCAGACGCACAGATACGCAGTATTTT	CASSFRTSRRTDTQYF
TRBV6-1	TRBJ2-6	-	-	TGTGCCAGCAGTGAACGAGGCTCTGGGGCCAACGTCCTGACTTTC	CASSERGSGANVLTF
TRBV7-2	TRBJ2-7	-	TRBD2	TGTGCCAGCAGAACGGGACTAGCGGGGGTAGAGCAGTACTTC	CASRTGLAGVEQYF
TRBV6-1	TRBJ2-7	-	-	TGTGCCAGCAGTGAAGTCCACGAGCAGTACTTC	CASSEVHEQYF
TRBV28	TRBJ1-5	-	-	TGTGCCAGTAACCCCCTGGGGGGCGAATGGGGCAATCAGCCCCAGCATTTT	CASNPLGGEWGNQPQHF
TRBV4-3	TRBJ2-3	-	-	TGCGCCAGCAGCCCCCTCTCCGGACCAGATACGCAGTATTTT	CASSPLSGPDTQYF
TRBV6-1	TRBJ1-5	-	TRBD1	TGTGCCAGCAGGGAAGGACAGGGGGATCAGCCCCAGCATTTT	CASREGQGDQPQHF
TRBV20-1	TRBJ2-7	-	-	TGCAGCCCCCGGGGTCTGGACGAGCAGTACTTC	CSPRGLDEQYF